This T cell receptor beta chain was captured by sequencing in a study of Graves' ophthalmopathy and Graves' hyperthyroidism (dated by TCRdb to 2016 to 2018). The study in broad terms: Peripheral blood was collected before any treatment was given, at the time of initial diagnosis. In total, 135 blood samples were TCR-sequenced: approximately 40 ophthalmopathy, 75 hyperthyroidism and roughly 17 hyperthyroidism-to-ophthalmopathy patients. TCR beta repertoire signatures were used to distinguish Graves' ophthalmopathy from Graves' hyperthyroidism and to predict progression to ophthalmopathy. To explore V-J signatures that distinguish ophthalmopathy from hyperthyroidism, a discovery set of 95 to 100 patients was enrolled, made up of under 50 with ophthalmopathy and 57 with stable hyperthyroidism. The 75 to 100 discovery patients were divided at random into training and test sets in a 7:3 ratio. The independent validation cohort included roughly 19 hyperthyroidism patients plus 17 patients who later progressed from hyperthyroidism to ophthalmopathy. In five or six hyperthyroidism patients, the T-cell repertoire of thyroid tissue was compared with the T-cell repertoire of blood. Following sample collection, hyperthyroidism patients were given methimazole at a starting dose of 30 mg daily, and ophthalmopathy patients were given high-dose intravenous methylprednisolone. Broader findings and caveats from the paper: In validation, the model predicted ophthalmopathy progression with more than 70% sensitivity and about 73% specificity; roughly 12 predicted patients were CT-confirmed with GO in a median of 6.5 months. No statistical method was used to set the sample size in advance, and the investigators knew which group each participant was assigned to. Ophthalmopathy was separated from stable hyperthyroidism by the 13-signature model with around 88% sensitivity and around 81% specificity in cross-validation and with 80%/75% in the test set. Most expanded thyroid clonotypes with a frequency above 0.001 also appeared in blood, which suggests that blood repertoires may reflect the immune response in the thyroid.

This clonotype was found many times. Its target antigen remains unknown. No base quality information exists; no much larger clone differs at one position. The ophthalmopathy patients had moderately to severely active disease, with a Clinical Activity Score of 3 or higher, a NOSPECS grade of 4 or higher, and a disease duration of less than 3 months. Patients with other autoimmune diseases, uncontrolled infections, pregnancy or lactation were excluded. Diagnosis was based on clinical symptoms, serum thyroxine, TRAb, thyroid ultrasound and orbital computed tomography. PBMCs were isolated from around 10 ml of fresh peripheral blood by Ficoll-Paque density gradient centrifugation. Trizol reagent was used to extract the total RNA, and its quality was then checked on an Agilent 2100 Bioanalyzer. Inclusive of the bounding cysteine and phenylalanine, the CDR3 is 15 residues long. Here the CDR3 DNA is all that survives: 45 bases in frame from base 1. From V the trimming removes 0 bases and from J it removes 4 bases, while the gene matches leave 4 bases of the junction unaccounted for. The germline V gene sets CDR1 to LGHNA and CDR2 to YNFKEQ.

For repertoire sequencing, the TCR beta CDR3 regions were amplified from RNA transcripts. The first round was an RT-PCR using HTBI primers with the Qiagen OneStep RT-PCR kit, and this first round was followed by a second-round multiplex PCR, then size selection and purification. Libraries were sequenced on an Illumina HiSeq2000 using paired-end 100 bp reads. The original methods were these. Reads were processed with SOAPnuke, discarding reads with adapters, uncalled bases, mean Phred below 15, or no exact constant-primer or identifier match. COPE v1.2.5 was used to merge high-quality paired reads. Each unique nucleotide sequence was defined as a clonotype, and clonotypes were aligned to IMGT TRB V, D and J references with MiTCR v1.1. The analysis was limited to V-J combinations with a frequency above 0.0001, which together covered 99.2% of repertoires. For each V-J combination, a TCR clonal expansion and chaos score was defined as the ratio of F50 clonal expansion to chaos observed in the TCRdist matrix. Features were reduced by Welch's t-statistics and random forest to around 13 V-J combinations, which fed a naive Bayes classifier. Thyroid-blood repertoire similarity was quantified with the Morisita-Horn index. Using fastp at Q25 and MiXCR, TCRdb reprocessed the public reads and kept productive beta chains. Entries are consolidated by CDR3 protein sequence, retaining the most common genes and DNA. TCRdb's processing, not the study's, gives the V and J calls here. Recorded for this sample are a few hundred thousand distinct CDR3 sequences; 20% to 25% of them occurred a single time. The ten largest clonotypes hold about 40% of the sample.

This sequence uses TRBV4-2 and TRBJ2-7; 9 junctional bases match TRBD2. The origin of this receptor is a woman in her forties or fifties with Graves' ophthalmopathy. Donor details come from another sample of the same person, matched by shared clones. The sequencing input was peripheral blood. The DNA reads TGTGCCAGCAGCCAAGAATTAGCGGGAGCTTACGAGCAGTACTTC. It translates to CASSQELAGAYEQYF.